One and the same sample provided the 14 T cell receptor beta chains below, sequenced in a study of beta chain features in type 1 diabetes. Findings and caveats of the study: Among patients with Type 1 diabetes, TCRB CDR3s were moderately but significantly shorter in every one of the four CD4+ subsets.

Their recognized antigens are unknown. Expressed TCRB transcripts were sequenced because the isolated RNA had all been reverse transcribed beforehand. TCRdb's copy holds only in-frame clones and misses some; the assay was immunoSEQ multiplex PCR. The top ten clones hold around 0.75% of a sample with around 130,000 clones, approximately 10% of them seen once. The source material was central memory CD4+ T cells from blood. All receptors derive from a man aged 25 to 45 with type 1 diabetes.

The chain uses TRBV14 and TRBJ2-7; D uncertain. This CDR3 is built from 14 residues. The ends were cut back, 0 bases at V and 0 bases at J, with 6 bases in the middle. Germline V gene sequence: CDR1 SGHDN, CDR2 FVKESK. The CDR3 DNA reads TGTGCCAGCAGCCAAGACGTCGGCTCCTACGAGCAGTACTTC. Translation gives CASSQDVGSYEQYF.

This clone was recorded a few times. DNA of the CDR3: TGTGCCAGCAGCTTCAGGGGTGGGGGCTACACCTTC. Its translation: CASSFRGGGYTF. J is TRBJ1-2 and V is TRBV5-8, with D possibly matching TRBD1 (6 bases). This CDR3 is built from 12 residues. The germline V gene has CDR1 SGHTS and CDR2 YDEGEE. Trimming shortened V by 2 bases and J by 8 bases, and 10 bases separated the two germline ends.

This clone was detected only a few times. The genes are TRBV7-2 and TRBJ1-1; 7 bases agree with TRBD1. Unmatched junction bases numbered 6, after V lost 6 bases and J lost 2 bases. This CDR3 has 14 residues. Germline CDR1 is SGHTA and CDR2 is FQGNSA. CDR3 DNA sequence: TGTGCCAGCAGGAGGGGACAGAGCAACACTGAAGCTTTCTTT. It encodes CASRRGQSNTEAFF. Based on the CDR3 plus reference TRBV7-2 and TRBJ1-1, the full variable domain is GAGVSQSPSNKVTEKGKDVELRCDPISGHTALYWYRQSLGQGLEFLIYFQGNSAPDKSGLPSDRFSAERTGGSVSTLTIQRTQQEDSAVYLCASRRGQSNTEAFFGQGTRLTVV.

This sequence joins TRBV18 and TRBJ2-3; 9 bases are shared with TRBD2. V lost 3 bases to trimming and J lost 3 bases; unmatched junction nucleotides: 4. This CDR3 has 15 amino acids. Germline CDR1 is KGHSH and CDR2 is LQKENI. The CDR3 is CASSPESGGTDTQYF. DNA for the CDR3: TGTGCCAGCTCACCGGAAAGCGGGGGGACAGATACGCAGTATTTT.

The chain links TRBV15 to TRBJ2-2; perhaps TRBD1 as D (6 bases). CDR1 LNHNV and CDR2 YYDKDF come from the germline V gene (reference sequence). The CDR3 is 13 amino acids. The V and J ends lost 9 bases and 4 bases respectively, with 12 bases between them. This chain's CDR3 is CATTQGSTGELFF. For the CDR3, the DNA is TGTGCCACTACTCAGGGGAGCACCGGGGAGCTGTTTTTT.

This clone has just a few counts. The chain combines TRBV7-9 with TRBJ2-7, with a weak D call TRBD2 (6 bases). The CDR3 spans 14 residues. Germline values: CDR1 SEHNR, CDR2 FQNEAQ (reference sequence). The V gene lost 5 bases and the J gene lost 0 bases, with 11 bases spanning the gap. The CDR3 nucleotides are TGTGCCAGCAGCCCCGGGACTCACTCCTACGAGCAGTACTTC. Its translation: CASSPGTHSYEQYF.

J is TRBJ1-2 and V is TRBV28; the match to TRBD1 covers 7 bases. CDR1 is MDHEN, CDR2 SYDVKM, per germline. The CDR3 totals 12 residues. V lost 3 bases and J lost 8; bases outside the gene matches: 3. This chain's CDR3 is CASSLNRGGYTF. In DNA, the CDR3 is TGTGCCAGCAGTTTGAACAGGGGCGGCTACACCTTC.

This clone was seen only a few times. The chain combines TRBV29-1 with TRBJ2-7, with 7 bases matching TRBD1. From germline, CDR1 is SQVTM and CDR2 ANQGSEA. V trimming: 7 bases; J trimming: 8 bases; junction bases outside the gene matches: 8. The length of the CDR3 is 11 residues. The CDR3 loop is CSASPGGQQYF. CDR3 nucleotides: TGCAGCGCCAGTCCAGGGGGACAGCAGTACTTC.

The CDR3 region is CASSSTGWTEAFF. CDR3 nucleotide sequence: TGTGCCAGCAGCTCTACAGGGTGGACTGAAGCTTTCTTT. The chain joins TRBV7-3 to TRBJ1-1; possible D gene TRBD1, 6 bases. The CDR3 has 13 amino acids. Germline V lookup: CDR1 SGHTA, CDR2 FQGTGA. Deletions cut 4 bases from V and 5 bases from J, with 11 bases between.

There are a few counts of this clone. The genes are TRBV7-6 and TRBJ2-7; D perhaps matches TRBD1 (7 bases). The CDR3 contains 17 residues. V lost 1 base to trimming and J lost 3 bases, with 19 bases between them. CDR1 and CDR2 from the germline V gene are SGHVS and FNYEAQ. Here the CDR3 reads CASSLGAAGGGGYEQYF. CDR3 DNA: TGTGCCAGCAGCTTAGGTGCGGCAGGGGGAGGAGGCTACGAGCAGTACTTC.

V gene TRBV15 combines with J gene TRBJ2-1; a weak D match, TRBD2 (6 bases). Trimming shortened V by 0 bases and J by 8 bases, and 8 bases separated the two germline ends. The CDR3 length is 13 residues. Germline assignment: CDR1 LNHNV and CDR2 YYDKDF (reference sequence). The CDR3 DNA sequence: TGTGCCACCAGCAGAGACAGGGAGGATGAGCAGTTCTTC. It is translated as CATSRDREDEQFF.

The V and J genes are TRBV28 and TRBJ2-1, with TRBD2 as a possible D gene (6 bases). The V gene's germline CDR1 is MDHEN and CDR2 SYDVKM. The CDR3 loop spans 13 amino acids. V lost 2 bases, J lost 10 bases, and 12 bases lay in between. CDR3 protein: CASSLNNRGEQFF. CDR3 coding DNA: TGTGCCAGCAGTTTAAATAATCGGGGGGAGCAGTTCTTC. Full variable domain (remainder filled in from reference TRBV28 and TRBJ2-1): DVKVTQSSRYLVKRTGEKVFLECVQDMDHENMFWYRQDPGLGLRLIYFSYDVKMKEKGDIPEGYSVSREKKERFSLILESASTNQTSMYLCASSLNNRGEQFFGPGTRLTVL.

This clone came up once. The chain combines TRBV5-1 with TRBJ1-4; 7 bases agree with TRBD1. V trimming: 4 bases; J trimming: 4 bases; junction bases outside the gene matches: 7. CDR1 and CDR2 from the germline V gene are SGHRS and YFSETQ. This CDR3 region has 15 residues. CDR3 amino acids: CASSLGQDNNEKLFF. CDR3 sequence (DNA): TGCGCCAGCAGCCTCGGACAGGATAATAATGAAAAACTGTTTTTT.

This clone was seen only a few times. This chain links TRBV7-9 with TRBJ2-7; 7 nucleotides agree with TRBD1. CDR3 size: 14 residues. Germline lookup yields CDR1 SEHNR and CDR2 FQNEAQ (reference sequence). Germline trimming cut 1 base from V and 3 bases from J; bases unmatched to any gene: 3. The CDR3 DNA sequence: TGTGCCAGCAGCTTAGGAGGGGGCATCTACGAGCAGTACTTC. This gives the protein CASSLGGGIYEQYF.